This T cell receptor (beta chain) was identified in a study of blood T cell repertoires in COVID-19. Overall study: PBMCs, B-cell-depleted T cells, or T cells provided the cDNA or gDNA that made up the material.

In the source study's methods: Amplification with reference gene primers provided the estimates of nucleated cell counts. Measured with immunoSEQ multiplex PCR; TCRdb has only the in-frame clones, and not every one. That table furnishes V, J and clone size, whereas the DNA furnished D and trimming. The sample lists 120,000 to 150,000 clones, 85% to 90% seen once, with 11% in the top ten. This clone was observed a handful of times. The germline V and J ends were trimmed by 4 bases and 3 bases, with 9 bases remaining between them. The CDR3 extends over 13 amino acids. The chain combines TRBV12-3 or TRBV12-4 with TRBJ2-5; D possibly corresponds to TRBD1 (5 bases). The origin of this receptor is a woman older than 75 with acute or convalescent COVID-19. Material: peripheral blood. This CDR3 is CASSWGIEETQYF. The CDR3 nucleotides read TGTGCCAGCAGTTGGGGCATAGAAGAGACCCAGTACTTC.